Shown below are 8 T cell receptor beta chains from a single sample sequenced in a study of blood T cell repertoires in COVID-19. TCRdb's table, derived via immunoSEQ multiplex PCR, lists solely in-frame clones and lacks some. The sample holds tens of thousands of clones, roughly four fifths seen once. Sequencing input: peripheral blood. All receptors derive from a man older than 75 with acute or convalescent COVID-19.

V gene TRBV18 combines with J gene TRBJ2-5; TRBD2 matches at 11 bases. This CDR3 has 15 amino acids. With 2 bases clipped from V and 3 bases from J, the junction kept 2 bases outside the gene matches. Germline assignment: CDR1 KGHSH and CDR2 LQKENI. This CDR3 is CASSPTSGSEETQYF. DNA of the CDR3: TGTGCCAGCTCACCAACTAGCGGGAGTGAAGAGACCCAGTACTTC.

The V call is TRBV4-3, the J call TRBJ2-1; the match to TRBD2 covers 11 bases. Germline CDR1 and CDR2: LGHNA and YSLEER. V shed 0 bases and J 9 bases; nucleotides not matched to a gene: 7. This CDR3 is built from 16 residues. In nucleotides, the CDR3 is TGCGCCAGCAGCCAAGATGGGATAGCGGGAGGGGGTGAGCAGTTCTTC. Protein product: CASSQDGIAGGGEQFF.

V and J are TRBV19 and TRBJ2-7, with D maybe TRBD1 (6 bases). The CDR3 extends over 18 amino acids. Germline V gives CDR1 LNHDA, CDR2 SQIVND (reference sequence). The V and J ends lost 1 base and 0 bases respectively, with 19 bases between them. This CDR3 reads CASSIGTGWTESSYEQYF. DNA for the CDR3: TGTGCCAGTAGTATAGGAACGGGATGGACAGAGAGCTCCTACGAGCAGTACTTC. The full variable domain, with the rest looked up from reference TRBV19 and TRBJ2-7, is DGGITQSPKYLFRKEGQNVTLSCEQNLNHDAMYWYRQDPGQGLRLIYYSQIVNDFQKGDIAEGYSVSREKKESFPLTVTSAQKNPTAFYLCASSIGTGWTESSYEQYFGPGTRLTVT.

This clone was seen just once. This chain joins TRBV9 and TRBJ2-6; 8 nucleotides agree with TRBD1. This CDR3 region has 18 residues. The germline V gene has CDR1 SGDLS and CDR2 YYNGEE. Trimming cost V 4 bases and J 0 bases; bases outside gene matches: 9. The CDR3 sequence: CASSPRDRKSSGANVLTF. The CDR3 DNA is TGTGCCAGCAGCCCACGGGACAGGAAGAGCTCTGGGGCCAACGTCCTGACTTTC.

The V and J genes are TRBV10-3 and TRBJ1-1; TRBD1 matches at 10 bases. Germline assignment: CDR1 ENHRY and CDR2 SYGVKD. V lost 10 bases to trimming and J lost 5 bases; unmatched junction nucleotides: 7. The CDR3 runs to 13 residues. CDR3 sequence reads: CATRQGANTEAFF. The DNA for the CDR3 is TGTGCCACTCGACAGGGGGCGAATACTGAAGCTTTCTTT.

Here the CDR3 DNA reads TGTGCCAGCAGCTCTCAGCAACAGAGGAACACTGAAGCTTTCTTT. Translating it yields CASSSQQQRNTEAFF. The chain combines TRBV7-2 with TRBJ1-1; D unclear. Germline V lookup: CDR1 SGHTA, CDR2 FQGNSA. With 4 bases removed from V and 1 base from J, the gap between germline ends came to 13 bases. The CDR3 has 15 residues.

DNA of the CDR3: TGTGCCAGCAGCTTACAGGCTACCTCACGATCGCCCCAGCATTTT. Encoded protein: CASSLQATSRSPQHF. The chain is built from TRBV7-2 and TRBJ1-5; D not certain. The V gene's germline CDR1 is SGHTA and CDR2 FQGNSA. The CDR3 has 15 residues. V shed 2 bases and J shed 9 bases, with 17 bases lying between them.

The chain couples TRBV2 to TRBJ1-1; the match to TRBD1 covers 7 bases. Trimming cost V 5 bases and J 5 bases; bases outside gene matches: 8. This CDR3 region has 14 residues. Germline V gives CDR1 SNHLY, CDR2 FYNNEI. CDR3 DNA sequence: TGTGCCAGCAGTCGCATTTTGACAGGGACTGAAGCTTTCTTT. Amino acid sequence: CASSRILTGTEAFF.